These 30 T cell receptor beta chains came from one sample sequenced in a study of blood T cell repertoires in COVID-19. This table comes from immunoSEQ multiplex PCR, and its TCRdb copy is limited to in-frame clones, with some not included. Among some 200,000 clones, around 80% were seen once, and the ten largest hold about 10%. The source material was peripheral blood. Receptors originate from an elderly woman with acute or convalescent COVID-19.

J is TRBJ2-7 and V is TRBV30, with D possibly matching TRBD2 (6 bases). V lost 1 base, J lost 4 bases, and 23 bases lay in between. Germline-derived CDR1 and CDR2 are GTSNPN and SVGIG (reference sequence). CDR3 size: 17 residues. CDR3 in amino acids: CAWSGYDPASAFYEQYF. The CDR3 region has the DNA TGTGCCTGGAGTGGGTATGACCCGGCTAGCGCGTTTTACGAGCAGTACTTC.

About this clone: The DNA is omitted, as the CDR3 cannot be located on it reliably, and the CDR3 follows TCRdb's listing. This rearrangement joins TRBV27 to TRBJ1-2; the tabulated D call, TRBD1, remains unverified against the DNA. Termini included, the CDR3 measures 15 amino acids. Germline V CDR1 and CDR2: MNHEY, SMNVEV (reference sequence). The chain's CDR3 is CASSSSTGINYGYTF.

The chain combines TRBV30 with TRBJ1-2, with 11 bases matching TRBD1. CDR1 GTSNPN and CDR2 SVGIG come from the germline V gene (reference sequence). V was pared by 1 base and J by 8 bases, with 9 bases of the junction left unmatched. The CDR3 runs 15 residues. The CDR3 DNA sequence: TGTGCCTGGAGTGATTGGGGACAGGGGGAGGACGGCTACACCTTC. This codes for CAWSDWGQGEDGYTF.

DNA of the CDR3: TGTGCCAGCAGCTATACTCCTTCTCCCCAGTATTTT. Its translation: CASSYTPSPQYF. This chain connects TRBV28 to TRBJ2-3; D remains ambiguous. V lost 6 bases, J lost 12 bases, and 16 bases lay in between. Germline CDR1 is MDHEN and CDR2 is SYDVKM. The CDR3 covers 12 residues.

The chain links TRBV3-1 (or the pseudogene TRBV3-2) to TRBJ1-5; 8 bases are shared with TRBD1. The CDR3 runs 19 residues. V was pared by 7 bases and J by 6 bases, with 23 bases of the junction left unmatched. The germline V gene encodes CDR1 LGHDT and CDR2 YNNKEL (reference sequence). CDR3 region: CASIARGTGYGSAPQPQHF. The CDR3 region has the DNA TGTGCCAGCATCGCAAGGGGGACAGGCTACGGGAGCGCCCCTCAGCCCCAGCATTTT.

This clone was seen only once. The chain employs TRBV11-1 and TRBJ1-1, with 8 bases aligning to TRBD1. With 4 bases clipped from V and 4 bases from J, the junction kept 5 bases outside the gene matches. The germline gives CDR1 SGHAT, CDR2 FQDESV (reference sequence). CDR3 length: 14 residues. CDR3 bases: TGTGCCAGCAGCTACGGGACAGGTCGCACTGAAGCTTTCTTT. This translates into CASSYGTGRTEAFF.

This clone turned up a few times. The CDR3 DNA reads TGCGCCAGCAGCCAAGAGAGGCCAAAAGAGCAGTTCTTC. Translation gives CASSQERPKEQFF. V gene TRBV4-3 combines with J gene TRBJ2-1; no reliable D call. V was trimmed by 0 bases and J by 10 bases, leaving 10 bases between them. The CDR3 has 13 residues. CDR1 is LGHNA, CDR2 YSLEER, per germline.

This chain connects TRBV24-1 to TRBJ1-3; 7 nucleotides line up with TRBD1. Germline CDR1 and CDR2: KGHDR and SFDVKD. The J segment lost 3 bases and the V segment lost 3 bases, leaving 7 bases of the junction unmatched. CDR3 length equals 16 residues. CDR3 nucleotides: TGTGCCACCAGTGATCCCGGGACAGACGGTGGAAACACCATATATTTT. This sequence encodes CATSDPGTDGGNTIYF.

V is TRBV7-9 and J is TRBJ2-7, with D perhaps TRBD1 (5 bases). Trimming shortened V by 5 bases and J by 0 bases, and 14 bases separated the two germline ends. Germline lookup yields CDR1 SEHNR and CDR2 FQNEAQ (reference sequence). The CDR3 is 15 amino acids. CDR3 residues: CASSPVGQDSYEQYF. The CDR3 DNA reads TGTGCCAGCAGCCCAGTGGGGCAGGACTCCTACGAGCAGTACTTC.

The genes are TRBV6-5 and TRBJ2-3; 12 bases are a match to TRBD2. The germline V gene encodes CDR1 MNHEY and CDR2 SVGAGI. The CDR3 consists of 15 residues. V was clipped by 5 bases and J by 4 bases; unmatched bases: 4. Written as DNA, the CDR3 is TGTGCCAGCAGTACCACTAGCGGGGGGCCAGATACGCAGTATTTT. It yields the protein CASSTTSGGPDTQYF.

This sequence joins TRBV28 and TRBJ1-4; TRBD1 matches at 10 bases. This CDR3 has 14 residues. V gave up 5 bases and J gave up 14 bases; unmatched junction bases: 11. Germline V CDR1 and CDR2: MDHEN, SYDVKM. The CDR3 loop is CASSTRQGAQILFF. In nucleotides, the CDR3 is TGTGCCAGCAGTACTCGACAGGGGGCGCAAATTCTGTTTTTT.

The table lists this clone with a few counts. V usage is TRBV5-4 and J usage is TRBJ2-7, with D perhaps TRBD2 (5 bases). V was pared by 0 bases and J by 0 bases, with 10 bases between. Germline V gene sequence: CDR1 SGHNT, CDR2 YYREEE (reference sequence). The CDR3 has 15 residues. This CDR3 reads CASSLGELGSYEQYF. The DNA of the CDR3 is TGTGCCAGCAGCTTGGGGGAGCTAGGCTCCTACGAGCAGTACTTC.

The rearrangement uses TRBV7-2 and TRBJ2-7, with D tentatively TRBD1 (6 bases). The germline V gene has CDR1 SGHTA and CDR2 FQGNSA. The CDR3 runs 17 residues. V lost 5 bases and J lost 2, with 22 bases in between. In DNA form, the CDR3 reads TGTGCCAGCAGCCTTAGCTTAGGGGGAGCTACCCCCTACGAGCAGTACTTC. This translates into CASSLSLGGATPYEQYF.

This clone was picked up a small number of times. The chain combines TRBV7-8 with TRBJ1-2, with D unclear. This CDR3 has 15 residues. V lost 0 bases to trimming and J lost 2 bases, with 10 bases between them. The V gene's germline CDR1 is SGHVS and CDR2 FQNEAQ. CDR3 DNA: TGTGCCAGCAGCTTAGCGGAGGCGGTAAACTATGGCTACACCTTC. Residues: CASSLAEAVNYGYTF.

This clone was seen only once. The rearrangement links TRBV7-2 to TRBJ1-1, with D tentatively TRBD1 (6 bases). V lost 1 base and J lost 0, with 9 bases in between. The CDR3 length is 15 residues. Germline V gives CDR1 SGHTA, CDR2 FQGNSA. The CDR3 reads CASSLGGTMNTEAFF. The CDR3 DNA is TGTGCCAGCAGCTTAGGGGGGACAATGAACACTGAAGCTTTCTTT. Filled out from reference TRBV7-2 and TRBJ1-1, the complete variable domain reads GAGVSQSPSNKVTEKGKDVELRCDPISGHTALYWYRQSLGQGLEFLIYFQGNSAPDKSGLPSDRFSAERTGGSVSTLTIQRTQQEDSAVYLCASSLGGTMNTEAFFGQGTRLTVV.

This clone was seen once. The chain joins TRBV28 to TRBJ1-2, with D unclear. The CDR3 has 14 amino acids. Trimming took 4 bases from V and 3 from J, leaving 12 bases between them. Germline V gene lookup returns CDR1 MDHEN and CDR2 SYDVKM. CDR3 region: CASSSVPGYYGYTF. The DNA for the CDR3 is TGTGCCAGCAGTTCCGTCCCGGGATACTATGGCTACACCTTC.

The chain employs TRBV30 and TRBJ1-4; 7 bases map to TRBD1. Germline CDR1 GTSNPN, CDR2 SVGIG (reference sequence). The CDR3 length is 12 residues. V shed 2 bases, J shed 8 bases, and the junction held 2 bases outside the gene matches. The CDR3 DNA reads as TGTGCCTGGAGTCCGACAGGGGAAAAACTGTTTTTT. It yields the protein CAWSPTGEKLFF.

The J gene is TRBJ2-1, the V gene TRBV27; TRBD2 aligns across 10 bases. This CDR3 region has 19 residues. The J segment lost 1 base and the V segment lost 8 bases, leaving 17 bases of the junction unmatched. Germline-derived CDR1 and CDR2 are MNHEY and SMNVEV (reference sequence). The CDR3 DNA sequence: TGTGCCAGCGCCGGAGGTCGGTGGACTAGCGGTAGGTCCTACAATGAGCAGTTCTTC. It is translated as CASAGGRWTSGRSYNEQFF.

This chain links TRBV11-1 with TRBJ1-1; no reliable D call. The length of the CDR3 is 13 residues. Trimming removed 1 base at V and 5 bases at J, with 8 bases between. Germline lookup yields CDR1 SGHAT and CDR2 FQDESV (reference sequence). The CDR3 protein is CASSLGRRTEAFF. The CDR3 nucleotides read TGTGCCAGCAGCTTAGGCCGGAGGACTGAAGCTTTCTTT.

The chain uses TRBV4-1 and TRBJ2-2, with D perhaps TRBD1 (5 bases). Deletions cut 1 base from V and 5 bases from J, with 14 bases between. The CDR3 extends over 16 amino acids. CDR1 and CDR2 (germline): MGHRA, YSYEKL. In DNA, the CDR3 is TGCGCCAGCAGCCAAGGAGCCAGGGTTAGAACCGGGGAGCTGTTTTTT. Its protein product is CASSQGARVRTGELFF.

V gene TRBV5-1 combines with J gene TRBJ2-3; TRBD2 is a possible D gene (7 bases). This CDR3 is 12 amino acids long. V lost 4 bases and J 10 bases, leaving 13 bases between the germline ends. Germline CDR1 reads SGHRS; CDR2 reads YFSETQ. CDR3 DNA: TGCGCCAGCAGCAGGGGGGAGGGTGCGCAGTATTTT. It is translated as CASSRGEGAQYF.

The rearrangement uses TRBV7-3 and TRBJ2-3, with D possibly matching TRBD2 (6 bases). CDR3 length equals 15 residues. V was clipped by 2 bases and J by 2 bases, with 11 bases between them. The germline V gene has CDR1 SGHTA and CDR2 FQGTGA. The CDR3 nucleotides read TGTGCCAGCAGCTTAGGAGGGGTTGACACAGATACGCAGTATTTT. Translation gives CASSLGGVDTDTQYF.

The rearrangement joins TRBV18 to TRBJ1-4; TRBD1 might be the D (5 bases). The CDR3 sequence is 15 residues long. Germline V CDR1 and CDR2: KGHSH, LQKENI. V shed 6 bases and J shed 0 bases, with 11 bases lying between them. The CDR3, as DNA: TGTGCCAGCTCGCCTTCAGGGCCAACTAATGAAAAACTGTTTTTT. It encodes CASSPSGPTNEKLFF.

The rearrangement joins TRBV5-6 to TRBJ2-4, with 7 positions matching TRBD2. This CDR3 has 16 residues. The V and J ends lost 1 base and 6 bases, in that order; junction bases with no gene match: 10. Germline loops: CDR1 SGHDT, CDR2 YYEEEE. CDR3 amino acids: CASSLPRGIAGNIQYF. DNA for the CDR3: TGTGCCAGCAGCTTGCCCCGCGGGATAGCGGGAAACATTCAGTACTTC. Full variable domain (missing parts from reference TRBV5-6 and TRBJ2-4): DAGVTQSPTHLIKTRGQQVTLRCSPKSGHDTVSWYQQALGQGPQFIFQYYEEEERQRGNFPDRFSGHQFPNYSSELNVNALLLGDSALYLCASSLPRGIAGNIQYFGAGTRLSVL.

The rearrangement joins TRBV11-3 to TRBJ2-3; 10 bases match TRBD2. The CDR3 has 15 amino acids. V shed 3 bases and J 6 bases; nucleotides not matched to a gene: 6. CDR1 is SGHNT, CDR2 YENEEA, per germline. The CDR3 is CASSLLSGGWDTQYF. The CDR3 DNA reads TGTGCCAGCAGCTTGCTTAGCGGGGGGTGGGATACGCAGTATTTT.

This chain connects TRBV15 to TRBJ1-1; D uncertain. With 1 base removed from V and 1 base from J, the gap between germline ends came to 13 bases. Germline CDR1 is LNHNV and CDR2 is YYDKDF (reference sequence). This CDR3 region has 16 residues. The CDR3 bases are TGTGCCACCAGCAGAGGCCGCAGTGGGAGGAACACTGAAGCTTTCTTT. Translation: CATSRGRSGRNTEAFF.

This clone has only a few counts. The CDR3 region has the DNA TGTGCCAGCAGTTTGACAGGGCGGAGTGAGCAGTACTTC. This gives the protein CASSLTGRSEQYF. J is TRBJ2-7 and V is TRBV28; the match to TRBD1 covers 7 bases. CDR1 is MDHEN, CDR2 SYDVKM, per germline. V trimming: 3 bases; J trimming: 7 bases; junction bases outside the gene matches: 6. The CDR3 covers 13 residues.

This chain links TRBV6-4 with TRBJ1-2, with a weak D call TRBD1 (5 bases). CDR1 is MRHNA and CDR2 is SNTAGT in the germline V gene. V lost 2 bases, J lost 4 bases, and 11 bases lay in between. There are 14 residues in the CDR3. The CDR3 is CASSDGQGTYGYTF. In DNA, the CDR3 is TGTGCCAGCAGTGACGGGCAGGGTACCTATGGCTACACCTTC.

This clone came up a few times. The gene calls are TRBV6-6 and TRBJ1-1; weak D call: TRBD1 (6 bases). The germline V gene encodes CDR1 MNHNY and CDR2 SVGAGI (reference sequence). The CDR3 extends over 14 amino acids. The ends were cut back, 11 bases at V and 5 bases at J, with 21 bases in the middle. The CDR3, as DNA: TGTGCCGGCTGTGAGACGGACAGACAGACTGAAGCTTTCTTT. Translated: CAGCETDRQTEAFF.

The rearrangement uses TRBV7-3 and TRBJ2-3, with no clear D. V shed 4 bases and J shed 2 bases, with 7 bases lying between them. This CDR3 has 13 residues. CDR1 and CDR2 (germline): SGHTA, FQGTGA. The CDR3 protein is CASSYLYTDTQYF. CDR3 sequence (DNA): TGTGCCAGCAGCTATCTTTACACAGATACGCAGTATTTT. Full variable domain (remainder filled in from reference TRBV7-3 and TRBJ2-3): GAGVSQTPSNKVTEKGKYVELRCDPISGHTALYWYRQSLGQGPEFLIYFQGTGAADDSGLPNDRFFAVRPEGSVSTLKIQRTERGDSAVYLCASSYLYTDTQYFGPGTRLTVL.